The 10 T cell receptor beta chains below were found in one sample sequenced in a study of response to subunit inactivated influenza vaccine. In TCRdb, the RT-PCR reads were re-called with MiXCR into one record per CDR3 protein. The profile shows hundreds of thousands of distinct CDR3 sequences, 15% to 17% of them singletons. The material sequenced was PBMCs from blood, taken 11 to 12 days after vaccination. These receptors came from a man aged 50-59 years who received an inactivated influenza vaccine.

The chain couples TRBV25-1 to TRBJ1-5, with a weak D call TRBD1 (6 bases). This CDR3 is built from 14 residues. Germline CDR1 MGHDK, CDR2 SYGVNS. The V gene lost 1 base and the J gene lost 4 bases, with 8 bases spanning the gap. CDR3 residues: CASSEFTGNQPQHF. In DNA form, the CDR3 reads TGTGCCAGCAGTGAATTTACAGGGAATCAGCCCCAGCATTTT.

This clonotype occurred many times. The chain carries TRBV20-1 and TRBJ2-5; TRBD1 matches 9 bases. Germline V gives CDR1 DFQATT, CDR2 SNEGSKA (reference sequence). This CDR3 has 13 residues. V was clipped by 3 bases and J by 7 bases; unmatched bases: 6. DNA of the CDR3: TGCAGTGCTAGCTTGGGACAGGGCTTGACCCAGTACTTC. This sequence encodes CSASLGQGLTQYF.

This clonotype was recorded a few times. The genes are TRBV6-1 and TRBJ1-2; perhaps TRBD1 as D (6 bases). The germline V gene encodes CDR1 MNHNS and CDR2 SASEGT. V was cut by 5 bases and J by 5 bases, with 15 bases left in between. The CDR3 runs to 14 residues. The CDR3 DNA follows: TGTGCCAGCAGTACGGATACAGGGCGTTATGGCTACACCTTC. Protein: CASSTDTGRYGYTF.

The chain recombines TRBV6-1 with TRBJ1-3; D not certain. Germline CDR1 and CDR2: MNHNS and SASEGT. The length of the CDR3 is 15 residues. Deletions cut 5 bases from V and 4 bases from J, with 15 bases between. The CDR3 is CASSTRLSGGNTIYF. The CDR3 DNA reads TGTGCCAGCAGTACCCGGCTCAGCGGGGGAAACACCATATATTTT.

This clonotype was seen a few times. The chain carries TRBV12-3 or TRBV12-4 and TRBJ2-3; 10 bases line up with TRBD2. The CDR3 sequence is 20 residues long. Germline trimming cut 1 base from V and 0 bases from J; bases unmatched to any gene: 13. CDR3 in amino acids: CASSLGLAGDTPSSTDTQYF. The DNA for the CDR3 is TGTGCCAGCAGTTTAGGGCTAGCGGGGGACACGCCCTCTAGCACAGATACGCAGTATTTT.

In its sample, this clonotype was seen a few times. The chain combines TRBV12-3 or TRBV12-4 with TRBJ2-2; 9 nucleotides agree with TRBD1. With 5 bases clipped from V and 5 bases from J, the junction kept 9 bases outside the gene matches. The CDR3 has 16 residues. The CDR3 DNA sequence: TGTGCCAGCAGTCCCGGACAGGGGATTAGGACCGGGGAGCTGTTTTTT. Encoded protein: CASSPGQGIRTGELFF.

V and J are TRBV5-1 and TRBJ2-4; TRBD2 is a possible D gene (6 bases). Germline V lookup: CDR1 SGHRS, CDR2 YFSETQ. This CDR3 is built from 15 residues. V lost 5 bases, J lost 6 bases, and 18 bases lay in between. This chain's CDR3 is CASRDQRAPVNIQYF. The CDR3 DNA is TGCGCCAGCAGGGACCAGCGGGCGCCAGTAAACATTCAGTACTTC.

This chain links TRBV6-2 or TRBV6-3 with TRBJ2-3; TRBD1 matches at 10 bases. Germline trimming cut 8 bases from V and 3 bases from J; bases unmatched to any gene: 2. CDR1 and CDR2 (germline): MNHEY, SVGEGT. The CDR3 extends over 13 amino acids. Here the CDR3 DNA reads TGTGCCAGCGACAGGGGGCTTACAGATACGCAGTATTTT. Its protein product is CASDRGLTDTQYF.

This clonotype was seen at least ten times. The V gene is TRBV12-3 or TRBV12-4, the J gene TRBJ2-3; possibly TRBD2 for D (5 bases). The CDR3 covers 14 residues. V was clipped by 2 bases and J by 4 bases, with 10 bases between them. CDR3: CASSLSEGPDTQYF. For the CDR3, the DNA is TGTGCCAGCAGTTTAAGCGAGGGCCCAGATACGCAGTATTTT.

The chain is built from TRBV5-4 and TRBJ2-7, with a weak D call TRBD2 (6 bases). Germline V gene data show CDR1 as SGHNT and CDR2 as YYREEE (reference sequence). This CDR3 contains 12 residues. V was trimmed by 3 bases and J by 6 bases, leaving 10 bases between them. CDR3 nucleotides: TGTGCCAGCAGCTGGGACTGGGGCGAGCAGTACTTC. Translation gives CASSWDWGEQYF.